The entry below describes one T cell receptor beta chain. This sample was included in a study of T cell changes during pregnancy in multiple sclerosis. The V end lost 0 bases, the J end lost 4 bases, and 16 bases lay between the germline ends. Germline V lookup: CDR1 SGHKS, CDR2 YYEKEE (reference sequence). This CDR3 has 16 amino acids. The repertoire was sequenced with immunoSEQ multiplex PCR; TCRdb's copy has only in-frame clones and lacks some. The sample lists roughly 32,000 clones; about 92% were seen once. The origin of this receptor is a female donor with multiple sclerosis, enrolled in a pregnancy study. This material consisted of CD4+ T cells from peripheral blood mononuclear cells, taken in the second trimester of pregnancy. This chain joins TRBV5-5 and TRBJ1-1; tentative D call: TRBD1 (5 bases). This CDR3 reads CASSLEGRAGGTEAFF. The CDR3 coding sequence is TGTGCCAGCAGCTTGGAGGGACGGGCGGGAGGCACTGAAGCTTTCTTT.